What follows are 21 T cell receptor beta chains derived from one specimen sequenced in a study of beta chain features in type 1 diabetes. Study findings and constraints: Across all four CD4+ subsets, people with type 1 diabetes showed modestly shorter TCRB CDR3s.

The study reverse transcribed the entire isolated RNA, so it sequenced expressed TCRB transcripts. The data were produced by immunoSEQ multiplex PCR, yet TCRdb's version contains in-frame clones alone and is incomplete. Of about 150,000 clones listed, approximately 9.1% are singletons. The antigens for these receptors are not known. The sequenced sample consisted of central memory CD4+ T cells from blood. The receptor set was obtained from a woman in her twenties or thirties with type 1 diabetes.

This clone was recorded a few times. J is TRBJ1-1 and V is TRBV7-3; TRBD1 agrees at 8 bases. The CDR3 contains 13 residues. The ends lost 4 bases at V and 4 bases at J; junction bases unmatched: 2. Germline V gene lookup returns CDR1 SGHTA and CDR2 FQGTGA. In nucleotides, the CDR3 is TGTGCCAGCAGCTCCGACAGGGGCACTGAAGCTTTCTTT. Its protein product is CASSSDRGTEAFF.

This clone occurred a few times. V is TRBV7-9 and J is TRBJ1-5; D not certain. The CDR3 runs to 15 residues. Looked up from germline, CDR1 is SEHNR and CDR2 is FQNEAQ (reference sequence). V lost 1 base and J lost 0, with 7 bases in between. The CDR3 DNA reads TGTGCCAGCAGCTTAGGGGAGTATAGCAATCAGCCCCAGCATTTT. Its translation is CASSLGEYSNQPQHF.

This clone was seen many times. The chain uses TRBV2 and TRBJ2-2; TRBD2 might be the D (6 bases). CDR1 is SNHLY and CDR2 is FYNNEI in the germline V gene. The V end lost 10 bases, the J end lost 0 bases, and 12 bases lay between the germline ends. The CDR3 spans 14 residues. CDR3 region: CAIPSGSNTGELFF. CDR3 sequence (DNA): TGTGCCATTCCGAGCGGGTCGAACACCGGGGAGCTGTTTTTT.

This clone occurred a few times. The CDR3 protein is CASSPRGAWELFF. CDR3 DNA sequence: TGTGCCAGCAGTCCCCGGGGGGCTTGGGAGCTGTTTTTT. The V call is TRBV6-6, the J call TRBJ2-2; tentative D call: TRBD2 (7 bases). The germline V gene has CDR1 MNHNY and CDR2 SVGAGI (reference sequence). The CDR3 spans 13 residues. The germline V and J ends were trimmed by 5 bases and 9 bases, with 13 bases remaining between them.

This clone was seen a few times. CDR3 amino acids: CASSPGGTSGTDTQYF. The CDR3 nucleotides are TGTGCCAGCAGCCCGGGCGGGACTAGCGGCACAGATACGCAGTATTTT. This chain links TRBV5-4 with TRBJ2-3; 10 bases map to TRBD2. The CDR3 has 16 amino acids. Germline V CDR1 and CDR2: SGHNT, YYREEE (reference sequence). The V gene end was trimmed by 4 bases and the J gene end by 1 base; junction bases not matched to a gene: 6.

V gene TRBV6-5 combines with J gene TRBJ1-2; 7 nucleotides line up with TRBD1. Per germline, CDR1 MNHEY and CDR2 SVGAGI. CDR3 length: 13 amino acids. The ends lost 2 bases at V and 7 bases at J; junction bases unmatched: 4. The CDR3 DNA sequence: TGTGCCAGCAGTTACCGTGACAGGGCTGGCTACACCTTC. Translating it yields CASSYRDRAGYTF.

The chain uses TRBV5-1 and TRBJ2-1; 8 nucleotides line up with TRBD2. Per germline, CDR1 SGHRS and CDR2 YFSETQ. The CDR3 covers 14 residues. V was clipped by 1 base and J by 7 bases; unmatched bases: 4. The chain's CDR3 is CASSLYGTRNEQFF. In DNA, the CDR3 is TGCGCCAGCAGCTTGTATGGGACTAGAAATGAGCAGTTCTTC.

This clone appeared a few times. This chain's CDR3 is CASSVRGGNTEAFF. The DNA of the CDR3 is TGTGCCAGCAGTGTTAGGGGGGGGAACACTGAAGCTTTCTTT. The rearrangement joins TRBV2 to TRBJ1-1; a weak D match, TRBD1 (6 bases). Germline CDR1 reads SNHLY; CDR2 reads FYNNEI. Trimming took off 4 bases at V and 1 base at J, with 10 bases between the two ends. The CDR3 extends over 14 amino acids.

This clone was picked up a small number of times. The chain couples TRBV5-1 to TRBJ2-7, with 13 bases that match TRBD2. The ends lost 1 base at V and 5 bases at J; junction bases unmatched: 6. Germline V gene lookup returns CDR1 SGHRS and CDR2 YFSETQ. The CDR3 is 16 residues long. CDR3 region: CASSLSGTSGTHEQYF. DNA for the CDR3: TGCGCCAGCAGCTTGAGTGGGACTAGCGGGACCCACGAGCAGTACTTC.

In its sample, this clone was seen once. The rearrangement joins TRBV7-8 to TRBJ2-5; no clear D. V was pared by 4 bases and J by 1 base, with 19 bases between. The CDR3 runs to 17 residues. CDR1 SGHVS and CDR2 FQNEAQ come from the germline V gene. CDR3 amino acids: CASSSEVFRRGQETQYF. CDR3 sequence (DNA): TGTGCCAGCAGCTCAGAAGTGTTTCGGCGCGGCCAAGAGACCCAGTACTTC.

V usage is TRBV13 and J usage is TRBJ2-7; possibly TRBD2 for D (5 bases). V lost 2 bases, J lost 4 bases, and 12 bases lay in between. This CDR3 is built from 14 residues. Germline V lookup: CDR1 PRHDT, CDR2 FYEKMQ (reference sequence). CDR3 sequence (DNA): TGTGCCAGCAGCTTACAGGTTGGCGGGTACGAGCAGTACTTC. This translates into CASSLQVGGYEQYF.

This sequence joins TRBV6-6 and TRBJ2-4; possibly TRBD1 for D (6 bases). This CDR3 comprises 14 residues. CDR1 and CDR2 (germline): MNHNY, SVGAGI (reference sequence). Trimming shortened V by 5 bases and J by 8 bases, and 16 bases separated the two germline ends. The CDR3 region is CASSGRTGSDIQYF. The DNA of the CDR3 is TGTGCCAGCAGTGGACGCACAGGGTCCGACATTCAGTACTTC.

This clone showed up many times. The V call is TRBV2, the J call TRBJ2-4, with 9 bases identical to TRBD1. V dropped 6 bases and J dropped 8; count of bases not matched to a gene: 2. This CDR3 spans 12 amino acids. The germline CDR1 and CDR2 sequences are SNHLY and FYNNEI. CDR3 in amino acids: CASSGQGYIQYF. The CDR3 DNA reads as TGTGCCAGCAGCGGACAGGGGTACATTCAGTACTTC.

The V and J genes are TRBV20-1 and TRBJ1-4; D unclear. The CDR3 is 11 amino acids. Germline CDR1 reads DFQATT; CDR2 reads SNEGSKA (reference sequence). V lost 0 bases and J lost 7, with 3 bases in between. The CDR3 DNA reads TGCAGTGCTAGAGATCGTGAAAAACTGTTTTTT. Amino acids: CSARDREKLFF.

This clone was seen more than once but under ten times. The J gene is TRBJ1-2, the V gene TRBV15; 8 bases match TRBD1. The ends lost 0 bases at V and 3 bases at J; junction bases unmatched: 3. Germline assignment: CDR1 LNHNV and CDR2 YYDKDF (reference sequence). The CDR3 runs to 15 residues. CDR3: CATSRDDRGHYGYTF. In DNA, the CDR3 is TGTGCCACCAGCAGAGATGACAGGGGCCACTATGGCTACACCTTC.

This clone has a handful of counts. The CDR3 spells CASSSEGVGNQPQHF. CDR3 in DNA: TGTGCCAGTAGTTCAGAAGGGGTCGGCAATCAGCCCCAGCATTTT. V and J are TRBV19 and TRBJ1-5; possible D gene TRBD1, 5 bases. The germline V gene has CDR1 LNHDA and CDR2 SQIVND (reference sequence). The CDR3 extends over 15 amino acids. V lost 5 bases and J lost 2, with 13 bases in between.

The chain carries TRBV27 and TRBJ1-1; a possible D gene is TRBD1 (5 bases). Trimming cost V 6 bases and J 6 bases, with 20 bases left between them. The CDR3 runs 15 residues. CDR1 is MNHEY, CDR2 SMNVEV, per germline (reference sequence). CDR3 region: CASSLFGGEFPEAFF. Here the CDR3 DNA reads TGTGCCAGCAGCCTATTCGGGGGTGAGTTTCCTGAAGCTTTCTTT.

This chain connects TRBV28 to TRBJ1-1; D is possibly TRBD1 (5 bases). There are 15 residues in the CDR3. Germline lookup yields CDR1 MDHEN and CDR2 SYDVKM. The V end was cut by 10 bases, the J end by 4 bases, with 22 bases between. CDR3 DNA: TGTGCCACTAATCCCCCGGGGGAAGGGGTCACTGAAGCTTTCTTT. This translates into CATNPPGEGVTEAFF.

DNA of the CDR3: TGTGCCAGCAGCAAAGCAGAGTATGGCTACACCTTC. It translates to CASSKAEYGYTF. This rearrangement joins TRBV21-1 to TRBJ1-2. TRBV21-1 represents a pseudogene. The CDR3 is 12 amino acids.

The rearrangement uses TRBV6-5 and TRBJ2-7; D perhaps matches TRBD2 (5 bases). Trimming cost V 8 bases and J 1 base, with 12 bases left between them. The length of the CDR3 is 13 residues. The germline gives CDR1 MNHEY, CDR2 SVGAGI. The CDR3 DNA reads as TGTGCCAGCGCCTACCGGAGGTCCTACGAGCAGTACTTC. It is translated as CASAYRRSYEQYF.

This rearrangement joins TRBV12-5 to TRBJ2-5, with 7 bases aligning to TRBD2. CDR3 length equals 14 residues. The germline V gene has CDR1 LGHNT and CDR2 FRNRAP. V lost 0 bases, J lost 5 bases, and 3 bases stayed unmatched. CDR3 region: CASGLVLGGETQYF. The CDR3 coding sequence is TGTGCTAGTGGTTTGGTACTGGGAGGGGAGACCCAGTACTTC.